The entry that follows covers one T cell receptor beta chain sequence. As yet, its antigen is unknown. This entry belongs to a study of STAT3 mutations in large granular lymphocyte leukemia. Findings and limits, study-wide: Every T-cell large granular lymphocyte leukemia patient had at least one immunodominant TCR beta clonotype.

V was clipped by 10 bases and J by 5 bases; unmatched bases: 10. The CDR3 is 13 amino acids. The germline gives CDR1 LNHDA, CDR2 SQIVND (reference sequence). Using immunoSEQ multiplex PCR, the repertoire was profiled, and TCRdb retains in-frame clones only, with some absent. The data show approximately 43,000 clones, 80% to 90% seen once. Source material: PBMCs. The TCR originated in a human donor with T large granular lymphocyte leukemia. Some clones in this sample may be carry-over from other donors' samples. The chain uses TRBV19 and TRBJ1-1; 7 positions match TRBD1. CDR3 DNA: TGTGCCACTGCCCCGGGACAGTTGACTGAAGCTTTCTTT. It is translated as CATAPGQLTEAFF.